A selection of T cell receptor beta chains follows, all from one sample in a study of a mutant IDH1 vaccine in newly diagnosed glioma. Libraries were prepared by immunoSEQ multiplex PCR; TCRdb keeps only in-frame clonotypes and omits some of them. The table records tens of thousands of clones, around 89% of them present only once. What these receptors recognize is not known. Specimen: PBMCs, collected from a glioma patient whose treatment included an IDH1 peptide vaccine. All receptors come from a woman aged 35 to 49 with glioma. CDR3s include the opening cysteine and the closing phenylalanine or tryptophan. Fields, in order: CDR3 length, D gene, clone size, V gene, J gene, CDR3 DNA, CDR3 protein. A D gene is named only where the DNA matches it firmly. Rows give clone size only sometimes, using once, few, many, or a class for an expanded clone.

14	.	few	TRBV2	TRBJ2-1	TGTGCCAGCAGTGGAGAGGGTTTTTCCAATGAGCAGTTCTTC	CASSGEGFSNEQFF
14	TRBD1	once	TRBV10-1	TRBJ2-7	TGCGCCAGCGGCCGGGACAGGCTTTCTGGGGAGCAGTACTTC	CASGRDRLSGEQYF
15	.	.	TRBV19	TRBJ1-1	TGTGCCAGTGCTCGGGGGGGGCGGTTCAAAACTGAAGCTTTCTTT	CASARGGRFKTEAFF
16	TRBD2	once	TRBV19	TRBJ2-3	TGTGCCAGTAGTATTCAGGCGCGGGAGGGGACAGATACGCAGTATTTT	CASSIQAREGTDTQYF
14	.	.	TRBV6-4	TRBJ2-5	TGTGCCAGCAGTGAGAACCTGGGGGGCCTCCCCCGGTACTTC	CASSENLGGLPRYF
13	.	.	TRBV10-3	TRBJ1-2	TGTGCCACAAAAGGGGCCGCCGTGACGGGCTACACCTTC	CATKGAAVTGYTF
13	.	.	TRBV6-1	TRBJ1-5	TGTGCCAGCAGTGCTGGGGGCTATCAGCCCCAGCATTTT	CASSAGGYQPQHF
14	.	.	TRBV9	TRBJ2-7	TGTGCCAGCAGCGCCTCCGGCAGGGACTACGAGCAGTACTTC	CASSASGRDYEQYF
13	TRBD1	.	TRBV2	TRBJ2-1	TGTGCCAGCACGGGACAGGGGGCCGTACAGCAGTTCTTC	CASTGQGAVQQFF
15	TRBD1	.	TRBV6-5	TRBJ2-1	TGTGCCAGCACCCGGACAGGGGGAGGGTACAATGAGCAGTTCTTC	CASTRTGGGYNEQFF